This T cell receptor (beta chain) was recovered during a study of shared clonotypes between healthy human individuals. Comments on this clone: Its matching antigen is unknown.

This CDR3 has 11 residues. V lost 4 bases and J lost 8, with 9 bases in between. Germline assignment: CDR1 DFQATT and CDR2 SNEGSKA (reference sequence). Study-level findings and limits: The genetic and exposure-history diversity represented was limited by few donors. Read depth was anticipated to influence clonotype sharing among donors.

Some clones are missing from TCRdb's copy, which holds only in-frame ones; the method was immunoSEQ multiplex PCR. The sample lists roughly 490,000 clones; about three quarters were seen once. The chain uses TRBV20-1 and TRBJ2-1, with D hard to call. This receptor was taken from a woman in her 40s in good health. Some clones in this sample may be carry-over from other donors' samples. Sequencing was done on a sample of PBMCs. CDR3 amino acids: CSATSYYEQFF. CDR3 DNA: TGCAGTGCTACCTCTTATTATGAGCAGTTCTTC.